The next 26 T cell receptor beta chains were all read from a single sample in a study of T cell changes during pregnancy in multiple sclerosis. The data were produced by immunoSEQ multiplex PCR, yet TCRdb's version contains in-frame clones alone and is incomplete. The data contain approximately 93,000 clones, around 93% of them singletons. The sample was peripheral blood, taken in the first trimester of pregnancy. Receptors were obtained from a female donor in good health, enrolled as a control in a pregnancy study.

The chain couples TRBV7-9 to TRBJ2-2; 8 bases align to TRBD1. Germline V CDR1 and CDR2: SEHNR, FQNEAQ (reference sequence). CDR3 length equals 12 residues. Trimming at V came to 6 bases and at J to 7 bases, leaving 1 base not matched to a gene. The CDR3: CASRGTGGELFF. The CDR3 nucleotides are TGTGCCAGCAGAGGGACAGGCGGGGAGCTGTTTTTT. The entire variable domain, with the rest obtained from reference TRBV7-9 and TRBJ2-2, is as follows: DTGVSQNPRHKITKRGQNVTFRCDPISEHNRLYWYRQTLGQGPEFLTYFQNEAQLEKSRLLSDRFSAERPKGSFSTLEIQRTEQGDSAMYLCASRGTGGELFFGEGSRLTVL.

The chain couples TRBV9 to TRBJ2-6, with 7 bases matching TRBD1. This CDR3 contains 16 residues. The germline V gene encodes CDR1 SGDLS and CDR2 YYNGEE. The V and J ends lost 0 bases and 11 bases, in that order; junction bases with no gene match: 11. CDR3 sequence reads: CASSVARDSSLDVLTF. CDR3 nucleotides: TGTGCCAGCAGCGTAGCCCGGGACAGCTCCCTGGACGTCCTGACTTTC.

CDR3 residues: CASSSDRHTEAFF. CDR3 DNA: TGTGCCAGCAGTTCAGACAGGCACACTGAAGCTTTCTTT. The chain is built from TRBV27 and TRBJ1-1; D might be TRBD1 (6 bases). CDR1 and CDR2 from the germline V gene are MNHEY and SMNVEV (reference sequence). CDR3 length: 13 amino acids. V shed 4 bases and J shed 3 bases, with 9 bases lying between them.

The V gene is TRBV4-3, the J gene TRBJ2-3; 12 bases line up with TRBD2. This CDR3 contains 18 residues. Germline values: CDR1 LGHNA, CDR2 YSLEER. V lost 0 bases, J lost 4 bases, and 8 bases stayed unmatched. CDR3 nucleotides: TGCGCCAGCAGCCAAGATAAAGGACTAGCGGGGATCCCAGATACGCAGTATTTT. Translated, it gives CASSQDKGLAGIPDTQYF.

This clone was detected once. J is TRBJ2-5 and V is TRBV11-2, with D possibly matching TRBD1 (6 bases). V shed 5 bases and J shed 6 bases, with 7 bases lying between them. Germline CDR1 is SGHAT and CDR2 is FQNNGV. The length of the CDR3 is 11 residues. The chain's CDR3 is CASSQGKTQYF. In DNA form, the CDR3 reads TGTGCCAGCAGCCAGGGGAAGACCCAGTACTTC.

This chain connects TRBV7-2 to TRBJ1-5; the D gene is possibly TRBD1 (6 bases). Trimming removed 5 bases at V and 6 bases at J, with 14 bases between. Germline CDR1 reads SGHTA; CDR2 reads FQGNSA. The CDR3 contains 14 residues. CDR3 in amino acids: CASSPWGRSQPQHF. CDR3 coding DNA: TGTGCCAGCAGCCCCTGGGGGCGGAGTCAGCCCCAGCATTTT.

The rearrangement links TRBV2 to TRBJ1-4; tentative D call: TRBD1 (5 bases). V dropped 10 bases and J dropped 2 bases, with 14 bases sitting between them. This CDR3 spans 14 amino acids. CDR1 is SNHLY, CDR2 FYNNEI, per germline. The CDR3 region is CATRTGGTNEKLFF. For the CDR3, the DNA is TGTGCCACAAGAACAGGAGGGACTAATGAAAAACTGTTTTTT.

This chain uses TRBV7-9 with TRBJ1-4; D unresolved. V was pared by 5 bases and J by 6 bases, with 4 bases between. This CDR3 comprises 11 residues. Germline-derived CDR1 and CDR2 are SEHNR and FQNEAQ (reference sequence). The CDR3 here is CASSPDEKLFF. The CDR3 DNA reads TGTGCCAGCAGCCCGGATGAAAAACTGTTTTTT.

This clone was seen only once. The V gene is TRBV5-4, the J gene TRBJ2-1; D possibly corresponds to TRBD2 (5 bases). V was shortened by 2 bases and J by 5 bases, with 17 bases between the two germline ends. Germline values: CDR1 SGHNT, CDR2 YYREEE (reference sequence). The CDR3 is made up of 16 amino acids. The CDR3 region has the DNA TGTGCCAGCAGCTTAATGCGTAGAGGACTTGACAATGAGCAGTTCTTC. Translating it yields CASSLMRRGLDNEQFF.

The chain recombines TRBV29-1 with TRBJ1-1; no clear D gene. This CDR3 has 13 amino acids. Germline lookup yields CDR1 SQVTM and CDR2 ANQGSEA. Trimming cost V 5 bases and J 3 bases, with 13 bases left between them. The CDR3 bases are TGCAGCGTTACAATGGGAGTTTACACTGAAGCTTTCTTT. Translated: CSVTMGVYTEAFF.

The V call is TRBV4-3, the J call TRBJ1-2; D is possibly TRBD1 (5 bases). Germline lookup yields CDR1 LGHNA and CDR2 YSLEER. V lost 0 bases, J lost 8 bases, and 10 bases lay in between. This CDR3 has 13 residues. CDR3 in amino acids: CASSQDRVGGYTF. The CDR3 DNA is TGCGCCAGCAGCCAAGACAGGGTGGGGGGCTACACCTTC.

This clone was counted a single time. The J gene is TRBJ2-1, the V gene TRBV4-1; 9 bases are shared with TRBD2. The CDR3 length is 16 residues. The germline CDR1 and CDR2 sequences are MGHRA and YSYEKL. V shed 0 bases, J shed 5 bases, and the junction held 5 bases outside the gene matches. This CDR3 is CASSQDGRGGNNEQFF. CDR3 DNA sequence: TGCGCCAGCAGCCAAGACGGGCGGGGGGGCAACAATGAGCAGTTCTTC.

The CDR3: CASSLRDRVFDSPLHF. CDR3 DNA sequence: TGTGCCAGCAGCTTAAGGGACAGGGTGTTTGATTCACCCCTCCACTTT. This sequence joins TRBV7-2 and TRBJ1-6, with 9 bases that match TRBD1. CDR3 length equals 16 residues. Per the germline V gene, CDR1 is SGHTA and CDR2 is FQGNSA. The V gene end was trimmed by 2 bases and the J gene end by 8 bases; junction bases not matched to a gene: 7.

The chain recombines TRBV18 with TRBJ1-1, with D unresolved. Germline V lookup: CDR1 KGHSH, CDR2 LQKENI. The length of the CDR3 is 13 residues. Trimming stripped 3 bases from V and 2 bases from J, with 7 bases between. For the CDR3, the DNA is TGTGCCAGCTCACCGAGGGTTAACACTGAAGCTTTCTTT. This codes for CASSPRVNTEAFF.

V usage is TRBV29-1 and J usage is TRBJ2-3; 7 nucleotides match TRBD2. In germline, CDR1 is SQVTM, CDR2 ANQGSEA. CDR3 length: 12 amino acids. Trimming at V came to 2 bases and at J to 5 bases, leaving 1 base not matched to a gene. In DNA, the CDR3 is TGCAGCGTTGAAACGGGAGGAGATACGCAGTATTTT. It codes for CSVETGGDTQYF.

V and J are TRBV11-2 and TRBJ1-5; TRBD1 might be the D (6 bases). CDR1 is SGHAT and CDR2 is FQNNGV in the germline V gene. V was pared by 3 bases and J by 0 bases, with 9 bases between. This CDR3 is 15 amino acids long. CDR3: CASSLTDSSNQPQHF. The CDR3 DNA reads as TGTGCCAGCAGCTTGACGGACAGTAGCAATCAGCCCCAGCATTTT.

This chain connects TRBV4-3 to TRBJ1-5; D possibly corresponds to TRBD1 (6 bases). The CDR3 sequence is 11 residues long. With 7 bases removed from V and 11 bases from J, the gap between germline ends came to 12 bases. The germline gives CDR1 LGHNA, CDR2 YSLEER. In DNA, the CDR3 is TGCGCCAGCACGCACCGGGACACCCAGCATTTT. Its translation is CASTHRDTQHF.

The rearrangement uses TRBV7-3 and TRBJ2-3, with 7 bases matching TRBD1. CDR3 length: 15 amino acids. With 5 bases clipped from V and 5 bases from J, the junction kept 10 bases outside the gene matches. The germline CDR1 and CDR2 sequences are SGHTA and FQGTGA. The CDR3 sequence: CASSVEGQPEDTQYF. CDR3 in DNA: TGTGCCAGCAGCGTCGAGGGACAGCCAGAAGATACGCAGTATTTT.

The chain has TRBV29-1 and TRBJ1-2; 7 bases are shared with TRBD1. This CDR3 has 13 amino acids. J lost 7 bases, V lost 4 bases, and 9 bases had no gene match. The germline V gene encodes CDR1 SQVTM and CDR2 ANQGSEA. The CDR3 nucleotides are TGCAGCGTTGGACGGCAGGGGGGAGGTGGCTACACCTTC. Residues: CSVGRQGGGGYTF.

The V and J genes are TRBV7-8 and TRBJ1-2, with TRBD1 identical over 7 bases. Germline V CDR1 and CDR2: SGHVS, FQNEAQ. The CDR3 runs 17 residues. Germline trimming cut 1 base from V and 4 bases from J; bases unmatched to any gene: 12. The DNA of the CDR3 is TGTGCCAGCAGCTTAGTCGGCGGGACAGAGAGTTCCTATGGCTACACCTTC. It is translated as CASSLVGGTESSYGYTF.

This clone occurred once. The CDR3 DNA reads TGTGCCAGCAGTTGGGGGGGACTAGCAGGCTTGGGGCCCTACGAGCAGTACTTC. It is translated as CASSWGGLAGLGPYEQYF. V and J are TRBV27 and TRBJ2-7; TRBD2 agrees at 9 bases. The V segment lost 4 bases and the J segment 2 bases; nucleotides outside the gene matches: 15. Germline V gene sequence: CDR1 MNHEY, CDR2 SMNVEV (reference sequence). The CDR3 extends over 18 amino acids.

In DNA, the CDR3 is TGTGCCAGCAGTCTGCAGGGAGGTGGTTCTGGAAACACTGAAGCTTTCTTT. Residues: CASSLQGGGSGNTEAFF. The chain joins TRBV27 to TRBJ1-1, with D possibly TRBD1 on 5 matching bases. Trimming took 5 bases from V and 2 from J, leaving 21 bases between them. The CDR3 is made up of 17 amino acids. Germline V CDR1 and CDR2: MNHEY, SMNVEV (reference sequence).

This rearrangement joins TRBV5-4 to TRBJ1-6; weak D call: TRBD1 (5 bases). This CDR3 is built from 15 residues. Trimming took 4 bases from V and 7 from J, leaving 15 bases between them. Germline lookup yields CDR1 SGHNT and CDR2 YYREEE (reference sequence). CDR3 in DNA: TGTGCCAGCAGCCTTCCGGGACGGGGGAATTCACCCCTCCACTTT. Translating it yields CASSLPGRGNSPLHF.

This clone came up once. The rearrangement joins TRBV9 to TRBJ2-3, with 9 bases matching TRBD1. Germline CDR1 is SGDLS and CDR2 is YYNGEE. Trimming at V came to 4 bases and at J to 2 bases, leaving 8 bases not matched to a gene. The CDR3 length is 16 residues. The chain's CDR3 is CASSPLGTGNTDTQYF. The CDR3 DNA reads as TGTGCCAGCAGCCCTTTAGGGACAGGGAACACAGATACGCAGTATTTT.

The chain uses TRBV6-5 and TRBJ1-2, with TRBD1 as a possible D gene (5 bases). CDR1 MNHEY and CDR2 SVGAGI come from the germline V gene. V was pared by 6 bases and J by 8 bases, with 16 bases between. CDR3 length: 13 amino acids. The CDR3 DNA reads TGTGCCAGCAGCCTAGACAGTCGTAAAGGCTACACCTTC. This sequence encodes CASSLDSRKGYTF.

The rearrangement links TRBV7-8 to TRBJ1-2; 7 nucleotides agree with TRBD1. Germline CDR1 SGHVS, CDR2 FQNEAQ. The trim removed 0 bases at V and 8 bases at J, leaving 6 bases unmatched. This CDR3 region has 14 residues. The chain's CDR3 is CASSLARDRRGYTF. The DNA for the CDR3 is TGTGCCAGCAGCTTAGCGAGGGACAGAAGGGGCTACACCTTC.